This T cell receptor beta chain appears in the sequencing data of a study of blood T cell repertoires in COVID-19. Study context: Sites across the United States, Italy and Spain contributed samples from acute and convalescent COVID-19. PBMCs, B-cell-depleted T cells, or T cells were the source of the cDNA or gDNA that made up the material.

The CDR3 loop spans 14 amino acids. Germline V CDR1 and CDR2: SGHKS, YYEKEE (reference sequence). Trimming took off 4 bases at V and 7 bases at J, with 17 bases between the two ends. Authors' methods: Counts of nucleated cells, estimated from reference gene primer amplification, were obtained. This table comes from immunoSEQ multiplex PCR, and its TCRdb copy is limited to in-frame clones, with some not included. V and J calls plus clone size are reproduced from that table; the DNA served to infer D and trimming. This table holds more than 85,000 clones, roughly 92% found once. This receptor was identified in a man in his 60s with acute or convalescent COVID-19. The source material was peripheral blood. The chain has TRBV5-5 and TRBJ1-2; D remains unclear. The chain's CDR3 is CASSHRDLTFGYTF. The CDR3 region has the DNA TGTGCCAGCAGCCATCGGGATCTGACGTTTGGCTACACCTTC.